This T cell receptor beta chain was retrieved from a study of T cells after yellow fever vaccination. General study points: Of the clonotypes, a small share occurred in both CD4 and CD8 compartments.

The germline V gene has CDR1 LGHNA and CDR2 YNFKEQ. CDR3 length: 16 residues. V dropped 0 bases and J dropped 7; count of bases not matched to a gene: 9. It was through 5'RACE template switching that TCR cDNA was made, with a universal primer site and UMIs added. Each CDR3 protein gets one entry after TCRdb re-called the 5' RACE reads with MiXCR. The sample holds fewer than 400,000 distinct CDR3 sequences; about 10% are singletons and the top ten take approximately 3.3%. The table lists this clonotype with a few counts. The antigen remains undetermined. The receptor was derived from a man younger than 35 who received the YFV17D yellow fever vaccine. The chain uses TRBV4-2 and TRBJ2-1; 7 bases agree with TRBD1. Sequencing used CD4+ T cells sorted from PBMCs, obtained 45 days after the yellow fever booster vaccination. CDR3 region: CASSQDPGQNWNEQFF. The CDR3 nucleotides are TGTGCCAGCAGCCAAGACCCGGGACAGAATTGGAATGAGCAGTTCTTC.